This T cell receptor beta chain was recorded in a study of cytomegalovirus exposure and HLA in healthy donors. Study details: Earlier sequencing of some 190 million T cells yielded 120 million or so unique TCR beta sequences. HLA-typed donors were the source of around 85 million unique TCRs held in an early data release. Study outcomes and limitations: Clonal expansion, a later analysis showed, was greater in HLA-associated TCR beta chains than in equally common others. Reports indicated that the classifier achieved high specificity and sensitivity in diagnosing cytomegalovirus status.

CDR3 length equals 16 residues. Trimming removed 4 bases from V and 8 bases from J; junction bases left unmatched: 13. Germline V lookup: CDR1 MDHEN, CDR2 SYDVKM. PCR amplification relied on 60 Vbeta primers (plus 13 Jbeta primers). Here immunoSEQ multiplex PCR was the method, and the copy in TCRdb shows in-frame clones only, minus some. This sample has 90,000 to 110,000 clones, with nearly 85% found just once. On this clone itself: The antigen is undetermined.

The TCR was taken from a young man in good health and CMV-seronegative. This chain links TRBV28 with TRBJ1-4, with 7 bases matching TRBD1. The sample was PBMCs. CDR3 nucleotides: TGTGCCAGCAGTTCGCCACAGGGGTTAGTAGGGGAAAAACTGTTTTTT. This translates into CASSSPQGLVGEKLFF.